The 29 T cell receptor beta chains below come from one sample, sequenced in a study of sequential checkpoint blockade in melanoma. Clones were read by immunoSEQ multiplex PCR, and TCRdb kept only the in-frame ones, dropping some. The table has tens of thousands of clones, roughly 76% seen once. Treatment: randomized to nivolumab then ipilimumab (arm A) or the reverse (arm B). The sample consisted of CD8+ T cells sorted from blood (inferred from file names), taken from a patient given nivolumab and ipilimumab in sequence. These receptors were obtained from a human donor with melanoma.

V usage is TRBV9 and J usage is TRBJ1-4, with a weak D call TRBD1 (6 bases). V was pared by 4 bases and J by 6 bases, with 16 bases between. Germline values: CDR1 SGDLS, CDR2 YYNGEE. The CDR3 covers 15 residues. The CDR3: CASSPGGGAYEKLFF. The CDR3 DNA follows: TGTGCCAGCAGCCCGGGGGGCGGGGCATATGAAAAACTGTTTTTT.

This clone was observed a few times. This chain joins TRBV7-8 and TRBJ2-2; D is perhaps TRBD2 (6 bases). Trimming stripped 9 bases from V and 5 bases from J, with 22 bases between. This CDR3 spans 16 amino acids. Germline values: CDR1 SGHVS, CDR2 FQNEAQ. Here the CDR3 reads CASQLRTQGGTGELFF. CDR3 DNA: TGTGCCAGTCAGCTTAGAACGCAGGGAGGAACCGGGGAGCTGTTTTTT.

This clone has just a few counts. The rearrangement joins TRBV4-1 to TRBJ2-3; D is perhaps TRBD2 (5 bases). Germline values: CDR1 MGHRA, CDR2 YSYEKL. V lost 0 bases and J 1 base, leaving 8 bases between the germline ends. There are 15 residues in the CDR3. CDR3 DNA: TGCGCCAGCAGCCAAGACGGACTTCGCACAGATACGCAGTATTTT. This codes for CASSQDGLRTDTQYF.

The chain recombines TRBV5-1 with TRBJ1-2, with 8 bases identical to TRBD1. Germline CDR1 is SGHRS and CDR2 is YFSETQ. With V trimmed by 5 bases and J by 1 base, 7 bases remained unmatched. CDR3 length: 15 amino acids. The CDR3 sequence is CASSPRQGNNYGYTF. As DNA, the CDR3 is TGCGCCAGCAGTCCAAGACAGGGGAATAACTATGGCTACACCTTC.

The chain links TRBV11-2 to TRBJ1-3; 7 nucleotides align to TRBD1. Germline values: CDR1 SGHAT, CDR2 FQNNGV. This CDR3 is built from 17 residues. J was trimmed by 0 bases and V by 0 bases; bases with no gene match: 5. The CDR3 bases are TGTGCCAGCAGCTTAGAACCTGGGACAGCCTCTGGAAACACCATATATTTT. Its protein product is CASSLEPGTASGNTIYF.

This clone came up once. DNA of the CDR3: TGTGCCAGCAGTGATAAGCCGGGGGATGGCTACACCTTC. This encodes CASSDKPGDGYTF. The genes are TRBV2 and TRBJ1-2, with D perhaps TRBD1 (5 bases). The CDR3 is 13 amino acids. Germline V gene lookup returns CDR1 SNHLY and CDR2 FYNNEI. Trimming stripped 3 bases from V and 6 bases from J, with 11 bases between.

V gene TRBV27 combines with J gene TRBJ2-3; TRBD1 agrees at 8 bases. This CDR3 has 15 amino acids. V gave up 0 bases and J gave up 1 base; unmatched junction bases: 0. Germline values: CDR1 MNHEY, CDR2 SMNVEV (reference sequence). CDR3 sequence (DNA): TGTGCCAGCAGTTTATCGGGACAGGGCACAGATACGCAGTATTTT. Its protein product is CASSLSGQGTDTQYF.

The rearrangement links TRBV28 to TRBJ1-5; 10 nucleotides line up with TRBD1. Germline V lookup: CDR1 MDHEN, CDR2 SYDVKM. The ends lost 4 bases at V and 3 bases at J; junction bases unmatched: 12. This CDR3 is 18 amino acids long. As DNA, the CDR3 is TGTGCCAGCAGTTCCCCTCGGACAGGGGGTACTTCCAATCAGCCCCAGCATTTT. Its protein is CASSSPRTGGTSNQPQHF.

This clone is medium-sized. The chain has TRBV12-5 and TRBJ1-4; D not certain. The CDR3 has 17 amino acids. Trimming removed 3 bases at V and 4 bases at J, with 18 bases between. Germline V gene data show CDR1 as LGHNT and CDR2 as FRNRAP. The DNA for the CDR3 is TGTGCTAGTGGTTTCGTCCCGACCAGGCGGGGTAATGAAAAACTGTTTTTT. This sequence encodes CASGFVPTRRGNEKLFF.

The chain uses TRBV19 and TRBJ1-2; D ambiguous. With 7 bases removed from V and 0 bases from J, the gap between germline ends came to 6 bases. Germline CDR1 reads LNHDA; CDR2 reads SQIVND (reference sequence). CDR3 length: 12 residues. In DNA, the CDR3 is TGTGCCAGTACTAATGCTAACTATGGCTACACCTTC. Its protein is CASTNANYGYTF.

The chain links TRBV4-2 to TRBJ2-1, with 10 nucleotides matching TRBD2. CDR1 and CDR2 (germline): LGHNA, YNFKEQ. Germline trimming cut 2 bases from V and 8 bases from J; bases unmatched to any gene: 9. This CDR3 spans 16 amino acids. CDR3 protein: CASSQLSGGAVDEQFF. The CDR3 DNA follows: TGTGCCAGCAGCCAACTGAGCGGGGGGGCCGTGGATGAGCAGTTCTTC.

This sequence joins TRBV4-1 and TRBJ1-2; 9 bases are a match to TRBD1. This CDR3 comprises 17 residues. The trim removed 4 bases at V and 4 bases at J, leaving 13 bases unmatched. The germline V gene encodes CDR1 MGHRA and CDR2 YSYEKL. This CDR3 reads CASSRFIGTGNGYGYTF. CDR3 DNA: TGCGCCAGCAGCCGATTCATCGGGACAGGGAACGGCTATGGCTACACCTTC.

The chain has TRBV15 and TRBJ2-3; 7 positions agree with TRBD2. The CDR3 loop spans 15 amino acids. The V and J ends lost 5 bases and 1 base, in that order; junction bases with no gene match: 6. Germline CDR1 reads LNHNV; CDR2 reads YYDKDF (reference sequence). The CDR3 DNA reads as TGTGCCACCAGCTATACCCTAGCGGGCACAGATACGCAGTATTTT. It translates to CATSYTLAGTDTQYF.

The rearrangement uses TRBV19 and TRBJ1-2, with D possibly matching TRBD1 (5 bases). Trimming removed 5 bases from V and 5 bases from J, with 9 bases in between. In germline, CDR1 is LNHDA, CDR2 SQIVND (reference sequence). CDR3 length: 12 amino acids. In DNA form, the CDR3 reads TGTGCCAGTAGTCAGACAGTGTATGGCTACACCTTC. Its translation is CASSQTVYGYTF.

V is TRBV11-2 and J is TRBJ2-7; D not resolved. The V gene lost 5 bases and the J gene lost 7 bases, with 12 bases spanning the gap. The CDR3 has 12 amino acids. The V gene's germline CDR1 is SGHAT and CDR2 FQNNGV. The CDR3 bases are TGTGCCAGCAGCCCACCTACGGTGGAGCAGTACTTC. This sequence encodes CASSPPTVEQYF.

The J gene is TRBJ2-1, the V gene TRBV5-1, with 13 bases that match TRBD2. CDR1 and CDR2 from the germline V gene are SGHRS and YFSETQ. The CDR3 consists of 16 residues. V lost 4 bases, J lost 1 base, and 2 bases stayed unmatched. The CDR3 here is CASSLGLAGSYNEQFF. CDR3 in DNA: TGCGCCAGCAGCCTGGGACTAGCGGGATCCTACAATGAGCAGTTCTTC.

The CDR3 is CASSETSWETQYF. The CDR3 region has the DNA TGTGCCAGCAGCGAGACTAGCTGGGAGACCCAGTACTTC. This chain uses TRBV7-9 with TRBJ2-5, with 7 nucleotides matching TRBD2. The CDR3 covers 13 residues. V dropped 5 bases and J dropped 5; count of bases not matched to a gene: 5. Per the germline V gene, CDR1 is SEHNR and CDR2 is FQNEAQ (reference sequence).

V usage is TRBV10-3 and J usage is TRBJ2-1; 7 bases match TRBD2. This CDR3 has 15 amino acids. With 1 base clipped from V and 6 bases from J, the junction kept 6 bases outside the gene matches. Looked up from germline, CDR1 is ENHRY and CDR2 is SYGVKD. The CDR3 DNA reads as TGTGCCATCAGTGAGTGGGAGGGAGCGGGCAATGAGCAGTTCTTC. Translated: CAISEWEGAGNEQFF.

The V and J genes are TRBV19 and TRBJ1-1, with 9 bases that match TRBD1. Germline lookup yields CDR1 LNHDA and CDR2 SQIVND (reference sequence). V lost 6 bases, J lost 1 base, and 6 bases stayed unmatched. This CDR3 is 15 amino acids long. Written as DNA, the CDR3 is TGTGCCAGTAGCACAACAGGGGGCAGGAACACTGAAGCTTTCTTT. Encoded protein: CASSTTGGRNTEAFF.

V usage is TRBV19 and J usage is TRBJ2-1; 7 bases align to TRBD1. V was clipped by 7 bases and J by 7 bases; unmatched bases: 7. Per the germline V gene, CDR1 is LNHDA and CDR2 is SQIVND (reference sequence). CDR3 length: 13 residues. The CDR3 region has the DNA TGTGCCAGTAAGGAGACAGGGCTGAATGAGCAGTTCTTC. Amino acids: CASKETGLNEQFF.

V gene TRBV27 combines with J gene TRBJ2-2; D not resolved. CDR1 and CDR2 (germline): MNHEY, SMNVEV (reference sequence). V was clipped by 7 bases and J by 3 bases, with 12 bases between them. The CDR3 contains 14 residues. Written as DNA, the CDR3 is TGTGCCAGCACCCTATCCCAATACACCGGGGAGCTGTTTTTT. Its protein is CASTLSQYTGELFF.

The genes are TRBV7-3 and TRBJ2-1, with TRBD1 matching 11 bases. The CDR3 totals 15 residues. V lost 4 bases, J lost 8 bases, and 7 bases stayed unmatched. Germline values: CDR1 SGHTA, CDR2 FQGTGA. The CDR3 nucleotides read TGTGCCAGCAGCTCCGGACAGGGGGCGAGGGATGAGCAGTTCTTC. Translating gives CASSSGQGARDEQFF.

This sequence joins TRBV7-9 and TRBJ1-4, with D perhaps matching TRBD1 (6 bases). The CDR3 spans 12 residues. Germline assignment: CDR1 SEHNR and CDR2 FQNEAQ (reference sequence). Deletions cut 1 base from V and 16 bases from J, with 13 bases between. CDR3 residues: CASSLEGDEQFF. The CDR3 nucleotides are TGTGCCAGCAGCTTAGAGGGGGACGAGCAGTTTTTT.

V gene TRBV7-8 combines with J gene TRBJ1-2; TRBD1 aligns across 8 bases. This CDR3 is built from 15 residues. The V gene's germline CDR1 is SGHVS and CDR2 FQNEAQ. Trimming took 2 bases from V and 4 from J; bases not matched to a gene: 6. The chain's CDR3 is CASSLRQDRAYGYTF. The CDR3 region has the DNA TGTGCCAGCAGCTTACGACAGGACAGGGCCTATGGCTACACCTTC.

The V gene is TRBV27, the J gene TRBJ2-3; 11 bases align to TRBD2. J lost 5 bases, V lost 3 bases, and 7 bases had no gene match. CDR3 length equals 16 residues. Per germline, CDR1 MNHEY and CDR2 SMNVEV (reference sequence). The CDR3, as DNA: TGTGCCAGCAGTTTGTTTAGCGGGAGGGCCGGAGATACGCAGTATTTT. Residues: CASSLFSGRAGDTQYF.

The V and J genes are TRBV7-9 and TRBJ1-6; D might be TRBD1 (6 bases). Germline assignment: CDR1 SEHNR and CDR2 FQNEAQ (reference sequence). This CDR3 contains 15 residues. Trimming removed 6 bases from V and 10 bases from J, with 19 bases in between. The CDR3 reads CASSSTGTRGSPLHF. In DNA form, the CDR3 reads TGTGCCAGCAGTTCTACAGGGACCCGTGGGTCACCCCTCCACTTT.

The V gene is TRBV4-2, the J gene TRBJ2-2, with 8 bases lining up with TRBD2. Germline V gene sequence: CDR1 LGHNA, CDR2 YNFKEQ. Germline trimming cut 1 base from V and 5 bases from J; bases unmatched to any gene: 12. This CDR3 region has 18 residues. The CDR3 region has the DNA TGTGCCAGCAGCCAAGGGGGCCGGGGGGGTCTAGGGACCGGGGAGCTGTTTTTT. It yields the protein CASSQGGRGGLGTGELFF.

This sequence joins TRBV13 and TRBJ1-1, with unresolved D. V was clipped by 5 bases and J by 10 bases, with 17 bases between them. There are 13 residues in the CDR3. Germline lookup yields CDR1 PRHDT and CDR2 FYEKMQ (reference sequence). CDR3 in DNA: TGTGCCAGCAGCCCCGACACCTTCGAGGGAGCTTTCTTT. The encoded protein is CASSPDTFEGAFF.

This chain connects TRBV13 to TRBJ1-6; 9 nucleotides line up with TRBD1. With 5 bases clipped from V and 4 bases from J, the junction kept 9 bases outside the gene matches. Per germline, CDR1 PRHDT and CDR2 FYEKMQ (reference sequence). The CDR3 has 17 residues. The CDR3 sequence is CASSREGQGEYNSPLHF. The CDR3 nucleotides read TGTGCCAGCAGCAGGGAGGGACAGGGAGAATATAATTCACCCCTCCACTTT.